These T cell receptor beta chains were read from a single sample in a study of identical twins' blood T cells. TCRdb used MiXCR to reprocess the 5' RACE reads, holding one entry per CDR3 protein. The repertoire consists of 350,000 to 450,000 distinct CDR3 sequences, with roughly 28% occurring once and the leading ten covering 5.5% to 6.5%. Sample: PBMCs. The source is a woman between 18 and 50 years old in good health. CDR3s include the opening cysteine and the closing phenylalanine or tryptophan.

TRBJ2-1	TRBV5-1	CASSSGTVSNEQFF
TRBJ1-5	TRBV12-3/TRBV12-4	CASSQNFRPQHF
TRBJ1-1	TRBV2	CASSAEGADTEAFF
TRBJ2-7	TRBV20-1	CSASEWGSEQYF
TRBJ1-2	TRBV19	CASSMTSGTALYGYTF
TRBJ1-4	TRBV7-2	CASSPNSREKLFF
TRBJ2-5	TRBV7-3	CASSTGTLSQETQYF
TRBJ2-3	TRBV5-1	CASSSGLGTQYF
TRBJ1-1	TRBV7-9	CAATEGANTEAFF
TRBJ1-2	TRBV7-9	CASSSDGAAYGYTF
TRBJ2-5	TRBV29-1	CSVGRGEETQYF
TRBJ1-4	TRBV29-1	CSVEGGAPGNEKLFF
TRBJ1-1	TRBV14	CASSRRGNTEAFF
TRBJ1-5	TRBV7-9	CASSLMEGLGQPQHF
TRBJ2-7	TRBV5-5	CASSPTRGAMYEQHF
TRBJ1-3	TRBV5-1	CASSPLGRGSGNTIYF
TRBJ1-3	TRBV7-2	CASRPPGTPGNTIYF
TRBJ1-1	TRBV28	CASSLLLDGPNTEAFF
TRBJ2-2	TRBV7-2	CASSVPWPRRHGELFF
TRBJ2-1	TRBV6-6	CASSSPSLQDNEQFF
TRBJ2-1	TRBV18	CASSRPGQGHEQFF
TRBJ1-2	TRBV7-9	CASSFRDSYTF
TRBJ1-1	TRBV13	CASSLDKGMNTEAFF
TRBJ1-1	TRBV7-9	CASSQGQRNTEAFF
TRBJ2-7	TRBV20-1	CSVPASWRDPSSYEQYF
TRBJ1-2	TRBV7-2	CASSREGTAVYGYTF
TRBJ1-1	TRBV7-2	CASSLIPAGRMNTEAFF
TRBJ2-5	TRBV20-1	CSARDPGTAQETQYF
TRBJ1-1	TRBV6-5	CASMGPRDRAFEAFF
TRBJ1-4	TRBV27	CASSFIPPVGDGEKLFF
TRBJ2-2	TRBV20-1	CSARTSHTGELFF
TRBJ1-2	TRBV20-1	CSAETLGYTF
TRBJ1-4	TRBV4-3	CASSQEWGADEKLFF
TRBJ1-1	TRBV29-1	CSVDTWGTEAFF
TRBJ2-7	TRBV11-2	CASSLEGSRLYEQYF
TRBJ1-2	TRBV6-6	CASSYGGDLLGYTF
TRBJ1-1	TRBV20-1	CSAEQGADTEAFF
TRBJ2-1	TRBV5-5	CASSATWYEQFF
TRBJ2-6	TRBV3-1	CASSHDGVAGANVLTF
TRBJ1-2	TRBV2	CASTLLPGTGYTF
TRBJ1-1	TRBV11-2	CASSFGGPNTEAFF
TRBJ2-7	TRBV5-1	CASSLGLGYYEQYF
TRBJ2-3	TRBV20-1	CSAKGVGPYTQYF
TRBJ2-2	TRBV20-1	CSARAGGTGELFF
TRBJ1-1	TRBV20-1	CSARDQTGVAAAAFF
TRBJ2-5	TRBV5-1	CASSSPRRGLQETQYF
TRBJ2-7	TRBV5-6	CASSLQGPNEQYF
TRBJ2-1	TRBV6-1	CASTPPASYNEQFF